Listed here is a single T cell receptor beta chain. The data are from a study of T cell changes during pregnancy in multiple sclerosis. Germline assignment: CDR1 MGHDK and CDR2 SYGVNS. The J segment lost 4 bases and the V segment lost 7 bases, leaving 3 bases of the junction unmatched. The CDR3 sequence is 13 residues long. Method: immunoSEQ multiplex PCR; TCRdb's copy keeps in-frame clones and lacks some. The sample lists about 36,000 clones; 89% were seen once. This clonotype was sampled from a female donor with multiple sclerosis, enrolled in a pregnancy study. The chain is built from TRBV25-1 and TRBJ2-2, with 7 bases aligning to TRBD1. The sample in question was CD8+ T cells from peripheral blood mononuclear cells, obtained in the third trimester of pregnancy. CDR3 in DNA: TGTGCCAGCACGACAGGGACCACCGGGGAGCTGTTTTTT. Translated, it gives CASTTGTTGELFF. The variable domain in full, with the rest retrieved from reference TRBV25-1 and TRBJ2-2, is EADIYQTPRYLVIGTGKKITLECSQTMGHDKMYWYQQDPGMELHLIHYSYGVNSTEKGDLSSESTVSRIRTEHFPLTLESARPSHTSQYLCASTTGTTGELFFGEGSRLTVL.